The TCR beta chain under discussion was sequenced for a study of T cell responses to AZD1222 COVID-19 vaccine. Broader study findings: White British ancestry dominated among donors, who included more females, and clonal diversity was possibly underestimated. At baseline, seropositivity was found in only 5 to 7 AZD1222 recipients. Along spike, vaccine-associated CD4 TCRs were found throughout, with dominance at 160-218 and 743-854.

The protocol was immunoSEQ multiplex PCR, while the TCRdb copy is restricted to in-frame clones and leaves out a portion. Of about 180,000 clones in the sample, around 90% were seen once. Germline V gene data show CDR1 as KGHSH and CDR2 as LQKENI. V was clipped by 3 bases and J by 4 bases; unmatched bases: 5. The CDR3 totals 14 residues. Concerning this clone: Antigen specificity is unknown. This sample also contains other DNA sequences that code for the same CDR3.

The material was peripheral blood, obtained 28 days after the second AZD1222 dose. The chain employs TRBV18 and TRBJ1-2; TRBD1 matches at 7 bases. The sequence derives from an adult who received the AZD1222 COVID-19 vaccine. The CDR3 loop is CASSPGTEGYGYTF. The CDR3 bases are TGTGCCAGCTCACCCGGGACAGAAGGCTATGGCTACACCTTC.